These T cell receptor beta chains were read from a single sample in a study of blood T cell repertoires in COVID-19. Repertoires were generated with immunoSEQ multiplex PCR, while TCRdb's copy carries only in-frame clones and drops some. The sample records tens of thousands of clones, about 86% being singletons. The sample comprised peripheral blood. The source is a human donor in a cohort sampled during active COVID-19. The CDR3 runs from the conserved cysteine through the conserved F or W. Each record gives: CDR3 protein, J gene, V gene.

CDR3: CASMTGLDTQYF
J: TRBJ2-3
V: TRBV27

CDR3: CASSQPGVGSYEQYF
J: TRBJ2-7
V: TRBV14

CDR3: CASSKGQNTEAFF
J: TRBJ1-1
V: TRBV7-2

CDR3: CASSLGVTGGARSGNEQFF
J: TRBJ2-1
V: TRBV7-9

CDR3: CASSLRGGFEKLFF
J: TRBJ1-4
V: TRBV7-6

CDR3: CASSSRGREQYF
J: TRBJ2-7
V: TRBV6-6

CDR3: CASSFRWNTEAFF
J: TRBJ1-1
V: TRBV12-3/TRBV12-4

CDR3: CASSVGLAGASYEQYF
J: TRBJ2-7
V: TRBV6-1

CDR3: CASTRGSDYEQYF
J: TRBJ2-7
V: TRBV19

CDR3: CASSLRQGAYEQYF
J: TRBJ2-7
V: TRBV27

CDR3: CASSQVPRGTQETQYF
J: TRBJ2-5
V: TRBV4-1

CDR3: CASSSPRAGSYNEQFF
J: TRBJ2-1
V: TRBV7-8

CDR3: CASSQVAGETSYEQYF
J: TRBJ2-7
V: TRBV4-3

CDR3: CASSTYRIGELFF
J: TRBJ2-2
V: TRBV2

CDR3: CASSQDFRTHQPQHF
J: TRBJ1-5
V: TRBV4-3

CDR3: CASSPSYEQYF
J: TRBJ2-7
V: TRBV25-1

CDR3: CASSYGLAGAYEQYF
J: TRBJ2-7
V: TRBV6-2/TRBV6-3

CDR3: CASSHRDYKETQYF
J: TRBJ2-5
V: TRBV5-4

CDR3: CASSIMGRTGDQPQHF
J: TRBJ1-5
V: TRBV19

CDR3: CASSWGTGAQETQYF
J: TRBJ2-5
V: TRBV7-9

CDR3: CASSSGTGVYGYTF
J: TRBJ1-2
V: TRBV5-1

CDR3: CASGDRPRAFF
J: TRBJ1-1
V: TRBV6-5

CDR3: CASSLGTGQETQYF
J: TRBJ2-5
V: TRBV7-6

CDR3: CASGYRGGSDYGYTF
J: TRBJ1-2
V: TRBV13

CDR3: CASSEGGTGVTDTQYF
J: TRBJ2-3
V: TRBV2

CDR3: CASSVEGRTDTYEQYF
J: TRBJ2-7
V: TRBV9